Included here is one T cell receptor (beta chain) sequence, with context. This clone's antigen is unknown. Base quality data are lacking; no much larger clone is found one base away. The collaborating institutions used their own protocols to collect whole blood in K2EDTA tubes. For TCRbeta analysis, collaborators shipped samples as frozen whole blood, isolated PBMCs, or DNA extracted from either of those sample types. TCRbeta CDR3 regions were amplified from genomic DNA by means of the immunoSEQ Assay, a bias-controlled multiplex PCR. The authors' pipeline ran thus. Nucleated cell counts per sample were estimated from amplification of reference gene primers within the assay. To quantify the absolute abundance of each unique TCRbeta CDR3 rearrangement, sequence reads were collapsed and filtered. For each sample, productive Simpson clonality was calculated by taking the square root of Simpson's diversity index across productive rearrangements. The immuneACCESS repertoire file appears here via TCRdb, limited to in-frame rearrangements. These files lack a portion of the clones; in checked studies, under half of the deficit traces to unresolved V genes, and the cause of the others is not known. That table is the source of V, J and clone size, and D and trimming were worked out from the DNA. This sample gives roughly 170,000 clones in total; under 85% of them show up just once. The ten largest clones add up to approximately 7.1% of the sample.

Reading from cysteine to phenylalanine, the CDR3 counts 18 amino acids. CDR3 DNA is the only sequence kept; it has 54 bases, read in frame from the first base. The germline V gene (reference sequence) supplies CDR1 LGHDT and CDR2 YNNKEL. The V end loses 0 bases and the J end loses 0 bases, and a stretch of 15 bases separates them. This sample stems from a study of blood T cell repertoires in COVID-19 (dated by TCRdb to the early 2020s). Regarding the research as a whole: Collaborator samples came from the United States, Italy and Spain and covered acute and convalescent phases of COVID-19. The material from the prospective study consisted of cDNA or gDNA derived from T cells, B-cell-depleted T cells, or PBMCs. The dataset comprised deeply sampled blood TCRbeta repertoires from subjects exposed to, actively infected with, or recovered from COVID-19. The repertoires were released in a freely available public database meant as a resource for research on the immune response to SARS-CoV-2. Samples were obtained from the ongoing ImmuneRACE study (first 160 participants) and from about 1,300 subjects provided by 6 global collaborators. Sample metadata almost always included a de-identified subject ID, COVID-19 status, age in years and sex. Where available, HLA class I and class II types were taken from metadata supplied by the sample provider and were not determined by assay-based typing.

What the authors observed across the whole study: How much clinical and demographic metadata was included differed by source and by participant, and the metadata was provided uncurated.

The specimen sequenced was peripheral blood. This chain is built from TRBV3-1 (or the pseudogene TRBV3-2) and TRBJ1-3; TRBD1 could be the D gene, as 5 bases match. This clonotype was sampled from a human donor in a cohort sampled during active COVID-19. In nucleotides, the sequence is TGTGCCAGCAGCCAAGAGGGGGGGGTAGGACGCTCTGGAAACACCATATATTTT. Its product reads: CASSQEGGVGRSGNTIYF.